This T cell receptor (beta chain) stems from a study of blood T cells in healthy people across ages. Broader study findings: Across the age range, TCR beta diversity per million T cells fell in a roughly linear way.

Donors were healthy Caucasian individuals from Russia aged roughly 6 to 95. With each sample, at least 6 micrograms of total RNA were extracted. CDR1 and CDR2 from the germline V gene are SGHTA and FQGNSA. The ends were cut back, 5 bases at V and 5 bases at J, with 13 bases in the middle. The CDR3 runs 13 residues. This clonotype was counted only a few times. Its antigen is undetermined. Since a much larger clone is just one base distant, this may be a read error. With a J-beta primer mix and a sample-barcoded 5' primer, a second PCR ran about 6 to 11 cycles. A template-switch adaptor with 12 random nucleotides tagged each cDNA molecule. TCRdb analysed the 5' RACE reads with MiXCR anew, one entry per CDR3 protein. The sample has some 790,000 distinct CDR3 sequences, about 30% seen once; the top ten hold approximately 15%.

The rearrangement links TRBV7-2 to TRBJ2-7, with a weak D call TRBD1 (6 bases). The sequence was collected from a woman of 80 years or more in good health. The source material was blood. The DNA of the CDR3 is TGTACCAGCAGCAAACAGGGTTGGAACGAGCAGTACTTC. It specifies CTSSKQGWNEQYF.